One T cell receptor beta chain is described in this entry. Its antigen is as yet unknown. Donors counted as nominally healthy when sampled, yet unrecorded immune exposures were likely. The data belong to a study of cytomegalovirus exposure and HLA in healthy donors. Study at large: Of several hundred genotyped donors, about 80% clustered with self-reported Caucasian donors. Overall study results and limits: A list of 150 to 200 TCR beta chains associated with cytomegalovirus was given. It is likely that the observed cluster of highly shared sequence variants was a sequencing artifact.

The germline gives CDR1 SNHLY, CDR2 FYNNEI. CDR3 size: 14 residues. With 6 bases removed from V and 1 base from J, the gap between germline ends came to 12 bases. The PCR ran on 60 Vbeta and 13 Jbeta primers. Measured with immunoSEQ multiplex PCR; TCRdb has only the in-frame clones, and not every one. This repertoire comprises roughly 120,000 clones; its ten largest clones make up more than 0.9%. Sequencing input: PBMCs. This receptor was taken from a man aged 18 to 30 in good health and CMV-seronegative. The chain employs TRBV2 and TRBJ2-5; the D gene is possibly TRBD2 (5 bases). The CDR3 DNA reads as TGTGCCAGCAGCGGGGTCTCCTCCCAAGAGACCCAGTACTTC. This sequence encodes CASSGVSSQETQYF.